These T cell receptor beta chains were read from a single sample in a study of neurological immune-mediated disorders. MiXCR was run by TCRdb on the 5' RACE reads, yielding one entry per CDR3 protein. This table has tens of thousands of distinct CDR3 sequences, 3.5% to 5% appearing once. The sample taken for sequencing was PBMCs. The receptor source for this set is a man younger than 45 with multiple sclerosis. CDR3s include the opening cysteine and the closing phenylalanine or tryptophan. D genes are given only for firm matches. Only some rows state a clone size, as once, few, many or a class for expanded clones.

clone size	V gene	J gene	D gene	CDR3 protein	CDR3 DNA
many	TRBV6-5	TRBJ1-6	-	CASTSEGSPLHF	TGTGCCAGCACCTCAGAGGGTTCACCCCTCCACTTT
many	TRBV20-1	TRBJ2-2	-	CSATGPIGELFF	TGCAGTGCAACCGGACCGATCGGGGAGCTGTTTTTT
few	TRBV5-1	TRBJ2-7	TRBD1	CASSWTGSSYEQYF	TGCGCCAGCAGCTGGACAGGTAGCTCCTACGAGCAGTACTTC
few	TRBV20-1	TRBJ1-1	-	CSALKNTEAFF	TGCAGTGCTTTAAAAAACACTGAAGCTTTCTTT
few	TRBV4-1	TRBJ2-1	-	CASSRGYIDNEQFF	TGCGCCAGCAGCCGAGGCTATATAGACAATGAGCAGTTCTTC
many	TRBV10-3	TRBJ1-5	-	CATTVNSDQPQHF	TGTGCCACGACAGTCAACAGCGATCAGCCCCAGCATTTT
-	TRBV5-6	TRBJ2-5	TRBD1	CASSTRAPDPGQLQETQYF	TGTGCCAGCAGCACCCGAGCACCTGATCCGGGACAGCTACAAGAGACCCAGTACTTC
many	TRBV5-1	TRBJ2-3	TRBD1	CASSYRTGDQPDTQYF	TGCGCCAGCAGCTATCGGACAGGGGACCAACCAGATACGCAGTATTTT
-	TRBV10-3	TRBJ1-5	TRBD1	CAIKGTAINQPQHF	TGTGCCATCAAGGGGACAGCGATAAATCAGCCCCAGCATTTT
many	TRBV10-3	TRBJ1-2	-	CAISLDGCVTF	TGTGCCATCAGCCTGGACGGCTGTGTGACCTTC
many	TRBV10-1	TRBJ2-5	TRBD1	CASGKTRQGRKTQYF	TGCGCCAGCGGAAAGACAAGACAGGGACGAAAGACCCAGTACTTC
many	TRBV2	TRBJ1-1	-	CASRLMFSEAFF	TGTGCCAGCAGATTAATGTTTTCTGAAGCTTTCTTT
many	TRBV20-1	TRBJ1-2	TRBD1	CSALPDPVPGQKSSYYGYTF	TGCAGTGCTCTCCCCGACCCCGTTCCGGGACAGAAGTCCTCCTACTATGGCTACACCTTC
many	TRBV27	TRBJ2-1	TRBD2	CASRGLAGGLSYNEQFF	TGTGCCAGCAGAGGACTAGCGGGGGGCCTCTCCTACAATGAGCAGTTCTTC
many	TRBV7-9	TRBJ1-2	-	CASSFGDRESNYGYTF	TGTGCCAGCAGCTTTGGGGATAGGGAAAGCAACTATGGCTACACCTTC
many	TRBV20-1	TRBJ2-5	TRBD2	CSARRPTSGRETQYF	TGCAGTGCTAGACGCCCGACTAGCGGGAGGGAGACCCAGTACTTC
many	TRBV20-1	TRBJ1-1	-	CSARDYRRETTEAFF	TGCAGTGCTAGAGATTATAGGCGGGAAACAACTGAAGCTTTCTTT
many	TRBV10-3	TRBJ1-1	TRBD1	CAISGTGGPTEAFF	TGTGCCATCAGTGGGACAGGGGGTCCCACTGAAGCTTTCTTT
many	TRBV7-2	TRBJ1-1	-	CASSGDGRMNTEAFF	TGTGCCAGCAGCGGGGACGGTCGGATGAACACTGAAGCTTTCTTT
many	TRBV12-3/TRBV12-4	TRBJ2-4	-	CASSSTQGLKNIQYF	TGTGCCAGCAGCTCAACTCAGGGGCTCAAAAACATTCAGTACTTC
many	TRBV7-9	TRBJ1-2	-	CASSLLGRTRQGYTF	TGTGCCAGCAGCTTATTGGGACGGACGCGTCAAGGCTACACCTTC
many	TRBV5-6	TRBJ1-2	TRBD1	CASSLRDRAYGYTF	TGTGCCAGCAGCTTGCGCGACAGGGCATATGGCTACACCTTC
many	TRBV12-3/TRBV12-4	TRBJ1-1	TRBD1	CASSLIQGGTEAFF	TGTGCCAGCAGTTTAATACAGGGGGGGACTGAAGCTTTCTTT
many	TRBV5-5	TRBJ2-5	-	CASSTKVDPTQETQYF	TGTGCCAGCAGCACGAAGGTCGACCCGACCCAAGAGACCCAGTACTTC
many	TRBV5-5	TRBJ2-6	TRBD1	CASSLQGVGANVLTF	TGTGCCAGCAGCTTGCAGGGGGTTGGGGCCAACGTCCTGACTTTC
few	TRBV7-9	TRBJ2-2	-	CASSLARQRDTGELFF	TGTGCCAGCAGCTTAGCGAGGCAGAGGGACACCGGGGAGCTGTTTTTT
-	TRBV6-6	TRBJ1-1	TRBD1	CASSKGTAEAFF	TGTGCCAGCAGCAAGGGGACAGCTGAAGCTTTCTTT
many	TRBV20-1	TRBJ1-1	-	CSARGSSNTEAFF	TGCAGTGCTAGAGGCAGTTCGAACACTGAAGCTTTCTTT
many	TRBV5-1	TRBJ2-1	-	CASSLAGAEQFF	TGCGCCAGCAGCTTGGCCGGGGCTGAGCAGTTCTTC
many	TRBV2	TRBJ1-2	-	CASSEGAHYLSGYTF	TGTGCCAGCAGTGAAGGGGCACATTATCTCTCTGGCTACACCTTC
many	TRBV4-2	TRBJ2-1	-	CASSQDWKDEQFF	TGTGCCAGCAGCCAAGATTGGAAGGATGAGCAGTTCTTC
many	TRBV4-1	TRBJ1-1	-	CASSQRQGLNTEAFF	TGCGCCAGCAGCCAAAGACAAGGGTTGAACACTGAAGCTTTCTTT
many	TRBV6-2/TRBV6-3	TRBJ2-7	-	CASSRTSYEQYF	TGTGCCAGCAGTCGGACCTCCTACGAGCAGTACTTC
many	TRBV12-5	TRBJ1-1	-	CASGLVRDGAFF	TGTGCTAGTGGTTTGGTACGAGACGGCGCTTTCTTT
-	TRBV29-1	TRBJ1-3	TRBD1	CSVELDRASGNTIYF	TGCAGCGTTGAACTCGACAGGGCCTCTGGAAACACCATATATTTT
many	TRBV4-1	TRBJ2-1	-	CASSPGTPVGDEQFF	TGCGCCAGCAGCCCCGGGACTCCCGTCGGGGATGAGCAGTTCTTC
many	TRBV6-5	TRBJ2-3	-	CASSSGILSTDTQYF	TGTGCCAGCTCTTCCGGAATACTAAGCACAGATACGCAGTATTTT
many	TRBV7-6	TRBJ2-3	TRBD2	CASSLAVRPSGRTDTQYF	TGTGCCAGCAGCTTAGCAGTCCGGCCTAGCGGACGCACAGATACGCAGTATTTT
many	TRBV12-3/TRBV12-4	TRBJ2-2	-	CASSLRENTGELFF	TGTGCCAGCAGTTTACGGGAAAACACCGGGGAGCTGTTTTTT
few	TRBV5-1	TRBJ2-2	-	CASRREDTGELFF	TGCGCCAGCAGGAGAGAGGACACCGGAGAGCTGTTTTTT
many	TRBV6-1	TRBJ1-1	TRBD1	CASSEATGGRAEAFF	TGTGCCAGCAGTGAAGCGACAGGGGGTCGCGCTGAAGCTTTCTTT
many	TRBV7-2	TRBJ2-1	TRBD2	CASSLELAGRNEQFF	TGTGCCAGCAGCTTAGAACTAGCGGGAAGGAATGAGCAGTTCTTC
many	TRBV6-6	TRBJ2-3	-	CASSLGDTQYF	TGTGCCAGCAGTTTAGGTGATACGCAGTATTTT
-	TRBV18	TRBJ1-1	-	CASSPPGGGSQFMNTEAFF	TGTGCCAGCTCCCCACCGGGGGGGGGCAGTCAGTTCATGAACACTGAAGCTTTCTTT
many	TRBV15	TRBJ2-7	-	CATSREGGSSYEQYF	TGTGCCACCAGCAGAGAGGGGGGTAGCTCCTACGAGCAGTACTTC
many	TRBV20-1	TRBJ1-6	-	CSAMQDSGNSPLHF	TGCAGTGCTATGCAGGACAGTGGTAATTCACCCCTCCACTTT
many	TRBV7-2	TRBJ2-2	-	CASSPPGGANTGELFF	TGTGCCAGCAGCCCCCCCGGCGGGGCGAACACCGGGGAGCTGTTTTTT
few	TRBV5-1	TRBJ1-2	TRBD1	CASRDSRDRGLGYTF	TGCGCCAGCAGGGACAGTCGGGACAGGGGGCTCGGCTACACCTTC
many	TRBV5-1	TRBJ1-1	-	CASSLQENTEAFF	TGCGCCAGCAGCCTACAGGAGAACACTGAAGCTTTCTTT
many	TRBV12-3/TRBV12-4	TRBJ2-3	TRBD1	CASSSTNPRDRGRGSPDTQYF	TGTGCCAGCAGCTCAACGAACCCCCGGGACAGGGGGCGCGGTTCCCCAGATACGCAGTATTTT
many	TRBV10-1	TRBJ2-1	-	CASSESVGQSYNEQFF	TGCGCCAGCAGTGAGTCTGTGGGGCAGTCCTACAATGAGCAGTTCTTC
few	TRBV7-6	TRBJ2-7	-	CASSLNERLGEQYF	TGTGCCAGCAGCTTAAACGAAAGACTGGGCGAGCAGTACTTC
many	TRBV20-1	TRBJ1-2	TRBD1	CSFPTGENYGYTF	TGCAGTTTCCCGACAGGGGAGAACTATGGCTACACCTTC
many	TRBV29-1	TRBJ1-2	-	CSVDFNGYTF	TGCAGCGTTGACTTCAATGGCTACACCTTC
many	TRBV7-8	TRBJ2-7	TRBD1	CASSLGHGQVSSYEQYF	TGTGCCAGCAGCTTAGGGCATGGACAGGTCAGCTCCTACGAGCAGTACTTC
many	TRBV7-2	TRBJ1-1	-	CASSPQGITTEAFF	TGTGCCAGCAGCCCGCAGGGGATTACGACTGAAGCTTTCTTT